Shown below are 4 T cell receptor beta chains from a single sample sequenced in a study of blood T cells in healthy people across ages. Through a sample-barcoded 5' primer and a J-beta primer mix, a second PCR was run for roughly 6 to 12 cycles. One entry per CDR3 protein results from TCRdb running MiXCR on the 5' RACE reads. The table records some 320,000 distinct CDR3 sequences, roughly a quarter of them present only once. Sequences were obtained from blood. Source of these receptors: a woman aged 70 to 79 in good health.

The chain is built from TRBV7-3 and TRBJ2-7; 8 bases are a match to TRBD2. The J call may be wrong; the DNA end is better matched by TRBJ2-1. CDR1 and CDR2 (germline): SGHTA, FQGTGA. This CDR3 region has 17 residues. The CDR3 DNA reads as TGTGCCAGCAGCTTAGCGAGAACTAGCGGTGTCGTCGTCGAGCAGTTCTTC. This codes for CASSLARTSGVVVEQFF.

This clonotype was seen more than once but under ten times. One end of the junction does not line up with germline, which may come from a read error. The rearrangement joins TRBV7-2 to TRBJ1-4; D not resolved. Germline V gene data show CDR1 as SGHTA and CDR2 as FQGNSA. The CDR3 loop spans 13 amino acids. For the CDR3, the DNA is TGTGCCAGCAGCCAGAGGACGGGTGAAGAACTGTTTTTT. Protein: CASSQRTGEELFF.

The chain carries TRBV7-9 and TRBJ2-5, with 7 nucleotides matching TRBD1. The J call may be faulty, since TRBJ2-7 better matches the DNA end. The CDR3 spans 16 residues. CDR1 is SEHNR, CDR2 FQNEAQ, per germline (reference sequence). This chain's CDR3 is CASSENFYRGRYEQYF. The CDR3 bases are TGTGCCAGCAGCGAGAACTTTTACAGGGGTCGGTACGAGCAGTACTTC.

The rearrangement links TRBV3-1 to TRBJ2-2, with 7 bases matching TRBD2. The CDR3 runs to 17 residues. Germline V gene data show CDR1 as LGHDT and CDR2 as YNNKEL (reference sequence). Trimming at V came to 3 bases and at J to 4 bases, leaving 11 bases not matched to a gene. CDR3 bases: TGTGCCAGCAGCCAGTCCCACCCGGGGGGAGGCACCGGGGAGCTGTTTTTT. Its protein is CASSQSHPGGGTGELFF.